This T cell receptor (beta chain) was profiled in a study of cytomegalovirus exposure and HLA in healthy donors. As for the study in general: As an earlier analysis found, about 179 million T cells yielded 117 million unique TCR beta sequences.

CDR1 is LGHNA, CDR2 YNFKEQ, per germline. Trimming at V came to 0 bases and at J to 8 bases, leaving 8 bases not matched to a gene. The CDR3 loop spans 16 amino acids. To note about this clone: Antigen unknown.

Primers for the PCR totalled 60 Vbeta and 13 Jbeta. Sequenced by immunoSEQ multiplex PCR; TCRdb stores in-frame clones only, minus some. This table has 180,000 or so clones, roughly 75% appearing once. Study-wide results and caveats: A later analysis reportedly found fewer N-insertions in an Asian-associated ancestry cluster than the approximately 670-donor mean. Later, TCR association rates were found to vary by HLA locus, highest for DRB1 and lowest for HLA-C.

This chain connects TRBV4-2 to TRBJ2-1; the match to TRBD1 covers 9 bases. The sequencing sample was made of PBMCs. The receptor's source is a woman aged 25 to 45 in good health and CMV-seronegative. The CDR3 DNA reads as TGTGCCAGCAGCCAAGAAAACAGGGGGCGTATGGATGAGCAGTTCTTC. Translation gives CASSQENRGRMDEQFF.